A single sample is the source of the 32 T cell receptor beta chains below, sequenced in a study of Graves' ophthalmopathy and Graves' hyperthyroidism. Amplifying from RNA transcripts, the study obtained TCR beta CDR3 regions. Investigators did first-round RT-PCR with HTBI primers, then second-round multiplex PCR. One entry per CDR3 protein, called by TCRdb with MiXCR from the multiplex PCR reads. The sample lists some 1.1 million distinct CDR3 sequences, 35% to 45% occurring once. Sequenced: peripheral blood or thyroid tissue (not recorded which). These receptor sequences come from an adult man with Graves' hyperthyroidism.

At least ten counts were recorded for this clonotype. This chain connects TRBV9 to TRBJ1-1; no definite D call. The CDR3 runs to 13 residues. V was shortened by 6 bases and J by 6 bases, with 15 bases between the two germline ends. Per germline, CDR1 SGDLS and CDR2 YYNGEE. This CDR3 is CASNPSGRSEAFF. The CDR3 DNA reads TGTGCCAGCAATCCATCCGGCCGGTCTGAAGCTTTCTTT.

A note on this clonotype: This may be a read error, as it is one base from a much larger clone. The DNA for the CDR3 is TGTGCCAGCAATTTCCCCCGCTCCTACGAGCAGTACTTC. It codes for CASNFPRSYEQYF. The chain uses TRBV25-1 and TRBJ2-7; D is undetermined. Germline-derived CDR1 and CDR2 are MGHDK and SYGVNS. V was clipped by 7 bases and J by 0 bases, with 10 bases between them. This CDR3 is built from 13 residues.

The chain links TRBV28 to TRBJ1-6, with 8 positions matching TRBD1. The junction had 6 bases not matched to a gene; V was cut back by 2 bases and J by 9 bases. CDR1 is MDHEN and CDR2 is SYDVKM in the germline V gene. This CDR3 is built from 15 residues. The CDR3, as DNA: TGTGCCAGCAGTTTAGGAGACAGGGGTACTTCACCCCTCCACTTT. It translates to CASSLGDRGTSPLHF.

This clonotype was counted only a few times. Here the CDR3 DNA reads TGTGCCAGCAGCCGAGGACAGTCCTATGGCTACACCTTC. It translates to CASSRGQSYGYTF. This chain joins TRBV7-9 and TRBJ1-2; D is possibly TRBD1 (6 bases). CDR3 size: 13 residues. Per the germline V gene, CDR1 is SEHNR and CDR2 is FQNEAQ (reference sequence). V dropped 5 bases and J dropped 4 bases, with 11 bases sitting between them.

This clonotype was detected only a few times. The rearrangement links TRBV6-2 or TRBV6-3 to TRBJ2-2; D uncertain. CDR1 is MNHEY, CDR2 SVGEGT, per germline. This CDR3 region has 11 residues. The ends were cut back, 8 bases at V and 5 bases at J, with 6 bases in the middle. CDR3 region: CASCGTGELFF. The DNA for the CDR3 is TGTGCCAGCTGTGGTACCGGGGAGCTGTTTTTT.

V gene TRBV7-8 combines with J gene TRBJ2-7, with D perhaps TRBD1 (6 bases). V was trimmed by 0 bases and J by 2 bases, leaving 11 bases between them. CDR1 SGHVS and CDR2 FQNEAQ come from the germline V gene. The CDR3 is 15 amino acids. The CDR3 sequence is CASSLATGTPYEQYF. The CDR3 nucleotides are TGTGCCAGCAGCTTAGCAACCGGGACACCCTACGAGCAGTACTTC.

This clonotype was seen ten or more times. The J gene is TRBJ2-7, the V gene TRBV20-1, with 8 bases aligning to TRBD2. This CDR3 has 14 residues. Germline assignment: CDR1 DFQATT and CDR2 SNEGSKA (reference sequence). V shed 3 bases and J 2 bases; nucleotides not matched to a gene: 6. CDR3 DNA sequence: TGCAGTGCTAGGGACCGGGGGGGCCCCTACGAGCAGTACTTC. This translates into CSARDRGGPYEQYF.

Note on this clonotype: This may be a read error: a much more frequent sequence differs by one nucleotide. The rearrangement joins TRBV2 to TRBJ1-1; TRBD1 matches 10 bases. Per germline, CDR1 SNHLY and CDR2 FYNNEI. The CDR3 runs 16 residues. V lost 6 bases, J lost 0 bases, and 7 bases stayed unmatched. CDR3 coding DNA: TGTGCCAGCAGACGGGGGACAGGGGTCATGAACACTGAAGCTTTCTTT. This encodes CASRRGTGVMNTEAFF.

This clonotype appeared many times. V gene TRBV25-1 combines with J gene TRBJ2-6; D is perhaps TRBD1 (6 bases). The V gene's germline CDR1 is MGHDK and CDR2 SYGVNS. The CDR3 consists of 16 residues. V dropped 2 bases and J dropped 3 bases, with 11 bases sitting between them. The CDR3 loop is CASSEQGRFGANVLTF. The CDR3 DNA sequence: TGTGCCAGCAGTGAACAGGGGCGCTTTGGGGCCAACGTCCTGACTTTC. The full variable domain, its missing parts supplied by reference TRBV25-1 and TRBJ2-6, is EADIYQTPRYLVIGTGKKITLECSQTMGHDKMYWYQQDPGMELHLIHYSYGVNSTEKGDLSSESTVSRIRTEHFPLTLESARPSHTSQYLCASSEQGRFGANVLTFGAGSRLTVL.

With respect to this clonotype: At one end the junction does not follow the germline gene, possibly because of a read error. The chain recombines TRBV11-1 with TRBJ1-2, with TRBD1 as a possible D gene (5 bases). Per the germline V gene, CDR1 is SGHAT and CDR2 is FQDESV (reference sequence). CDR3 size: 13 residues. Here the CDR3 reads CACSVGRAYGYTF. CDR3 DNA: TGTGCCTGCAGCGTTGGCAGGGCATATGGCTACACCTTC.

In its sample, this clonotype was seen many times. V usage is TRBV15 and J usage is TRBJ2-5; 9 bases fit TRBD1. The CDR3 is 14 amino acids. Germline CDR1 is LNHNV and CDR2 is YYDKDF (reference sequence). V shed 5 bases, J shed 6 bases, and the junction held 7 bases outside the gene matches. The CDR3 DNA reads TGTGCCACCAGCGAACAGGGGGCTAAAAAGACCCAGTACTTC. Its translation: CATSEQGAKKTQYF.

This clonotype was counted a few times. V usage is TRBV14 and J usage is TRBJ2-5; the D is unclear. The germline V gene encodes CDR1 SGHDN and CDR2 FVKESK. With 5 bases removed from V and 5 bases from J, the gap between germline ends came to 12 bases. The CDR3 totals 13 residues. The CDR3, as DNA: TGTGCCAGCAGCGCTTACATTTGGGAGACCCAGTACTTC. The encoded protein is CASSAYIWETQYF.

The chain combines TRBV7-9 with TRBJ1-5; the D gene is possibly TRBD1 (5 bases). Trimming removed 1 base from V and 11 bases from J, with 15 bases in between. The length of the CDR3 is 14 residues. Germline loops: CDR1 SEHNR, CDR2 FQNEAQ (reference sequence). CDR3 protein: CASSLGAGKETQHF. The CDR3 DNA reads as TGTGCCAGCAGCTTAGGAGCAGGGAAAGAGACCCAGCATTTT.

This clonotype has only a few counts. The chain uses TRBV20-1 and TRBJ2-5, with D perhaps matching TRBD1 (6 bases). The CDR3 is made up of 16 amino acids. Looked up from germline, CDR1 is DFQATT and CDR2 is SNEGSKA (reference sequence). With 3 bases removed from V and 2 bases from J, the gap between germline ends came to 19 bases. CDR3 amino acids: CSASIPTGRFQETQYF. CDR3 nucleotide sequence: TGCAGTGCTAGCATCCCCACAGGGCGGTTTCAAGAGACCCAGTACTTC.

Note on this clonotype: This is likely a read error, given that the CDR3 carries no conserved phenylalanine or tryptophan at its end. No DNA is shown, since the ends of the CDR3 on it are uncertain; the CDR3 is the one TCRdb lists. V and J are TRBV29-1 and TRBJ1-1; TRBD1 is the table's D call, not checked against the DNA. The CDR3 sequence runs 13 residues, both termini included. Germline V lookup: CDR1 SQVTM, CDR2 ANQGSEA. The CDR3 loop reads CSVTGMGTGHCQS.

The chain combines TRBV28 with TRBJ2-7; D ambiguous. V was cut by 4 bases and J by 6 bases, with 7 bases left in between. CDR3 length equals 11 residues. Germline V gene sequence: CDR1 MDHEN, CDR2 SYDVKM. The CDR3 region has the DNA TGTGCCAGCAGTTCCCAGGTCGAGCAGTACTTC. Residues: CASSSQVEQYF.

The rearrangement joins TRBV25-1 to TRBJ2-2; 9 bases align to TRBD2. V shed 5 bases and J 6 bases; nucleotides not matched to a gene: 13. The CDR3 runs 17 residues. The germline V gene has CDR1 MGHDK and CDR2 SYGVNS. CDR3 sequence: CASSSGTSFGQAGELFF. DNA for the CDR3: TGTGCCAGCAGTTCCGGGACTAGCTTCGGACAGGCCGGGGAGCTGTTTTTT. The whole variable domain, filled in from reference TRBV25-1 and TRBJ2-2, reads EADIYQTPRYLVIGTGKKITLECSQTMGHDKMYWYQQDPGMELHLIHYSYGVNSTEKGDLSSESTVSRIRTEHFPLTLESARPSHTSQYLCASSSGTSFGQAGELFFGEGSRLTVL.

The chain joins TRBV12-3 or TRBV12-4 to TRBJ2-5, with D hard to call. The CDR3 totals 18 residues. Trimming pared 3 bases from V and 5 bases from J, leaving 25 bases between. The DNA for the CDR3 is TGTGCCAGCAGTTTCGAGTCGTCGGTACCGTTGATACTGGAGACCCAGTACTTC. This sequence encodes CASSFESSVPLILETQYF.

There are a few counts of this clonotype. V gene TRBV28 combines with J gene TRBJ1-5; D unresolved. Looked up from germline, CDR1 is MDHEN and CDR2 is SYDVKM. Deletions cut 8 bases from V and 0 bases from J, with 17 bases between. The CDR3 length is 16 residues. The CDR3 reads CASDGRQSYSNQPQHF. As DNA, the CDR3 is TGTGCCAGCGACGGACGGCAGTCTTATAGCAATCAGCCCCAGCATTTT.

The chain links TRBV20-1 to TRBJ1-5; no clear D. Per the germline V gene, CDR1 is DFQATT and CDR2 is SNEGSKA (reference sequence). V lost 3 bases to trimming and J lost 2 bases, with 11 bases between them. The CDR3 covers 14 residues. The CDR3 bases are TGCAGTGCTAGGTCGGTCCAGGGCAATCAGCCCCAGCATTTT. Its protein is CSARSVQGNQPQHF.

The rearrangement joins TRBV20-1 to TRBJ2-5; 8 bases are a match to TRBD1. This CDR3 is 13 amino acids long. Trimming removed 6 bases from V and 6 bases from J; junction bases left unmatched: 9. CDR1 is DFQATT and CDR2 is SNEGSKA in the germline V gene (reference sequence). The CDR3 nucleotides are TGCAGTGCCGGCCGCGGACAGGGCCAGACCCAGTACTTC. Its protein product is CSAGRGQGQTQYF.

This clonotype was seen many times. This chain uses TRBV10-3 with TRBJ1-2; 10 bases match TRBD1. This CDR3 spans 13 amino acids. J lost 3 bases, V lost 6 bases, and 1 base had no gene match. Germline V gene data show CDR1 as ENHRY and CDR2 as SYGVKD. CDR3 amino acids: CAISGQGDYGYTF. DNA of the CDR3: TGTGCCATCAGCGGACAGGGGGACTATGGCTACACCTTC.

The chain employs TRBV12-3 or TRBV12-4 and TRBJ2-7, with D perhaps assigned TRBD1 or TRBD2 (5 bases each). CDR3 length equals 15 residues. The germline V and J ends were trimmed by 5 bases and 3 bases, with 17 bases remaining between them. The DNA of the CDR3 is TGTGCCAGCAGTACGCAGGGCCAACGGGACTACGAGCAGTACTTC. It encodes CASSTQGQRDYEQYF.

As for this clonotype: The conserved final phenylalanine or tryptophan is absent from the CDR3, which likely points to a read error. The DNA is left out, because the CDR3 cannot be placed on it with certainty; the CDR3 is given as TCRdb lists it. J is TRBJ1-4 and V is TRBV9. The germline gives CDR1 SGDLS, CDR2 YYNGEE. Termini included, the CDR3 measures 10 amino acids. The CDR3 loop reads CASSARGLAG.

This clonotype was detected many times. This chain joins TRBV7-8 and TRBJ2-6; 9 bases fit TRBD1. This CDR3 has 16 amino acids. The germline CDR1 and CDR2 sequences are SGHVS and FQNEAQ. The V segment lost 10 bases and the J segment 1 base; nucleotides outside the gene matches: 8. The CDR3 sequence is CAIKWDRDSGANVLTF. CDR3 sequence (DNA): TGTGCCATCAAGTGGGACAGGGATTCTGGGGCCAACGTCCTGACTTTC.

For the CDR3, the DNA is TGTGCCAGCAGCGCAAACGGACAGGGCTTAACAGAGACCCAGTACTTC. It yields the protein CASSANGQGLTETQYF. The rearrangement joins TRBV5-5 to TRBJ2-5; TRBD1 matches 8 bases. V shed 4 bases, J shed 4 bases, and the junction held 12 bases outside the gene matches. This CDR3 comprises 16 residues. From germline, CDR1 is SGHKS and CDR2 YYEKEE (reference sequence). Looking up the rest from reference TRBV5-5 and TRBJ2-5 gives the full variable domain: DAGVTQSPTHLIKTRGQQVTLRCSPISGHKSVSWYQQVLGQGPQFIFQYYEKEERGRGNFPDRFSARQFPNYSSELNVNALLLGDSALYLCASSANGQGLTETQYFGPGTRLLVL.

This clonotype was seen a few times. The rearrangement uses TRBV6-1 and TRBJ1-4; TRBD1 matches 7 bases. The CDR3 covers 14 residues. V trimming: 5 bases; J trimming: 8 bases; junction bases outside the gene matches: 8. Germline values: CDR1 MNHNS, CDR2 SASEGT. The CDR3 reads CASSFDRVWEKLFF. In DNA, the CDR3 is TGTGCCAGCAGTTTCGACAGGGTGTGGGAAAAACTGTTTTTT.

The chain has TRBV19 and TRBJ2-7; tentatively, D is TRBD1 (6 bases). V was clipped by 0 bases and J by 0 bases, with 18 bases between them. Germline V lookup: CDR1 LNHDA, CDR2 SQIVND (reference sequence). CDR3 size: 18 residues. The CDR3, as DNA: TGTGCCAGTAGTATAGACCCGACAGGCGCGTACCCCTCCTACGAGCAGTACTTC. Protein sequence: CASSIDPTGAYPSYEQYF.

This clonotype was detected ten times or more. The V call is TRBV7-9, the J call TRBJ1-2, with 9 positions matching TRBD1. CDR3 length: 15 amino acids. Germline CDR1 reads SEHNR; CDR2 reads FQNEAQ (reference sequence). V shed 4 bases and J 4 bases; nucleotides not matched to a gene: 7. The chain's CDR3 is CASSSQGARAYGYTF. The CDR3 DNA is TGTGCCAGCAGCTCACAGGGGGCGCGGGCCTATGGCTACACCTTC.

The chain links TRBV7-3 to TRBJ2-2; D gene uncertain. Trimming removed 5 bases from V and 8 bases from J, with 12 bases in between. The CDR3 consists of 13 residues. From germline, CDR1 is SGHTA and CDR2 FQGTGA. CDR3 nucleotides: TGTGCCAGCAGCCCTCAACGGGCAGGGGAGCTGTTTTTT. It codes for CASSPQRAGELFF.

There are many counts of this clonotype. The gene calls are TRBV6-5 and TRBJ2-7, with TRBD1 matching 11 bases. J was trimmed by 3 bases and V by 5 bases; bases with no gene match: 6. CDR3 length: 15 amino acids. Germline CDR1 is MNHEY and CDR2 is SVGAGI. Written as DNA, the CDR3 is TGTGCCAGCAGTGGACAGGGGGCTTCCGGCTACGAGCAGTACTTC. Protein: CASSGQGASGYEQYF.

This clonotype was seen at least ten times. The V and J genes are TRBV20-1 and TRBJ2-7; D gene ambiguous. In germline, CDR1 is DFQATT, CDR2 SNEGSKA (reference sequence). V lost 6 bases and J lost 6, with 18 bases in between. The CDR3 is made up of 13 amino acids. The chain's CDR3 is CSAHLDAAPEQYF. CDR3 nucleotides: TGCAGTGCCCACCTGGACGCGGCCCCCGAGCAGTACTTC.